The T cell receptor (beta chain) described here comes from a study of vaccination effects on CD4 cells after COVID-19. Turning to this clone: Its antigen is unknown.

The table came from immunoSEQ multiplex PCR; TCRdb's copy has only in-frame clones and leaves some out. The sample consists of 65,000 to 90,000 clones, more than 60% of them appearing once. The V gene's germline CDR1 is SEHNR and CDR2 FQNEAQ (reference sequence). CDR3 length: 17 amino acids. Trimming took off 5 bases at V and 1 base at J, with 18 bases between the two ends. With the ViraFEST assay, the study expanded antigen-specific CD4+ T cells using viral peptide pools, then sequenced them. Once cultured for approximately ten days, the cells underwent separation to obtain CD4+ T cells. Vaccinated participants had no history of SARS-CoV-2 infection and tested negative for nucleocapsid antibodies. Every well housed two million PBMC, which grew in culture alongside around 10 IU/ml IL-2 and around 10 ug/ml peptides.

The TCR sequence derives from a human donor who received a COVID-19 vaccine. This sequence joins TRBV7-9 and TRBJ1-5; D gene unclear. The sample here was CD4+ T cells from PBMCs cultured with SARS-CoV-2 spike peptides, taken before COVID-19 vaccination. In nucleotides, the CDR3 is TGTGCCAGCAGCATCAGTCGGACCGGTCGGAGCAATCAGCCCCAGCATTTT. Translating gives CASSISRTGRSNQPQHF.